One sample yielded the 7 T cell receptor beta chains listed below, sequenced in a study of blood T cell repertoires in COVID-19. TCRdb keeps only in-frame clones here, not all; method: immunoSEQ multiplex PCR. The sample contains approximately 220,000 clones, approximately 83% of which appear only once. Sequencing was performed on PBMCs or T cells enriched from blood (not recorded which). The receptors derive from a woman between 40 and 55 years old with acute COVID-19.

The chain has TRBV6-5 and TRBJ1-1; tentative D call: TRBD1 (5 bases). The CDR3 has 15 residues. Trimming removed 0 bases from V and 0 bases from J, with 8 bases in between. In germline, CDR1 is MNHEY, CDR2 SVGAGI. The CDR3 nucleotides are TGTGCCAGCAGTTACTCGATCAGGGTGAACACTGAAGCTTTCTTT. Protein: CASSYSIRVNTEAFF.

This chain connects TRBV5-5 to TRBJ1-5, with TRBD1 matching 9 bases. Germline CDR1 and CDR2: SGHKS and YYEKEE (reference sequence). The CDR3 covers 14 residues. Losses at the gene ends were 3 bases for V and 5 bases for J; bases not matched to a gene: 3. The CDR3 nucleotides are TGTGCCAGCAGCTCGGGACAGGGACATCAGCCCCAGCATTTT. Translating gives CASSSGQGHQPQHF.

Here the CDR3 DNA reads TGTGCCAGCAGAATACAGGGGGCTGGAAACACCATATATTTT. Protein product: CASRIQGAGNTIYF. V usage is TRBV6-5 and J usage is TRBJ1-3; 8 nucleotides line up with TRBD1. The CDR3 extends over 14 amino acids. Trimming cost V 6 bases and J 2 bases; bases outside gene matches: 3. Germline assignment: CDR1 MNHEY and CDR2 SVGAGI.

The rearrangement links TRBV11-2 to TRBJ2-2; D remains unclear. The CDR3 covers 17 residues. Germline loops: CDR1 SGHAT, CDR2 FQNNGV. Trimming took 5 bases from V and 2 from J, leaving 18 bases between them. CDR3 sequence (DNA): TGTGCCAGCAGCCCTTACTACTCGATCCGTAACACCGGGGAGCTGTTTTTT. This sequence encodes CASSPYYSIRNTGELFF.

The chain employs TRBV3-1 (or the pseudogene TRBV3-2) and TRBJ1-6; TRBD1 might be the D (5 bases). The CDR3 runs to 12 residues. Trimming stripped 2 bases from V and 9 bases from J, with 5 bases between. Per germline, CDR1 LGHDT and CDR2 YNNKEL (reference sequence). CDR3 amino acids: CASSQQGSPLHF. The CDR3 DNA is TGTGCCAGCAGCCAACAGGGTTCACCCCTCCACTTT.

A single count supports this clone. This chain uses TRBV6-2 or TRBV6-3 with TRBJ1-1; D is possibly TRBD1 (5 bases). Germline V CDR1 and CDR2: MNHEY, SVGEGT. The CDR3 is 14 amino acids. V shed 2 bases and J shed 6 bases, with 13 bases lying between them. This chain's CDR3 is CASSYHPHRPEAFF. In DNA, the CDR3 is TGTGCCAGCAGTTACCATCCTCACAGGCCTGAAGCTTTCTTT.

The rearrangement joins TRBV7-9 to TRBJ1-3; D call uncertain. This CDR3 is built from 16 residues. The germline gives CDR1 SEHNR, CDR2 FQNEAQ (reference sequence). The V and J ends lost 5 bases and 0 bases respectively, with 14 bases between them. DNA for the CDR3: TGTGCCAGCAGCCCTCAAACCCGGAGCTCTGGAAACACCATATATTTT. Translated: CASSPQTRSSGNTIYF.